This T cell receptor (beta chain) appears in the sequencing data of a study of regulatory T cells in long-lasting Graves disease. The CDR3 runs to 15 residues. Trimming cost V 5 bases and J 2 bases; bases outside gene matches: 9. Per germline, CDR1 SQVTM and CDR2 ANQGSEA. HTBI primers from iRepertoire and Arm-PCR of CDR3 regions yielded the TCR beta libraries. Via MiXCR, TCRdb re-called the multiplex PCR reads, giving one row per CDR3 protein. Among about 470,000 distinct CDR3 sequences listed, around 20% were seen once. About this clonotype: Its specificity is unknown.

Whole-study results and caveats: It was peripheral blood alone, not thyroid tissue, that was studied.

Time point defined: persistent/refractory GD, antithyroid drugs over 5 years with positive TRAb. Extracted RNA from PBMCs served as the source of the TCR library. Sequenced material: peripheral blood mononuclear cells (PBMCs), taken when the disease was refractory, from a patient treated with antithyroid drugs. The rearrangement joins TRBV29-1 to TRBJ2-3; 8 bases align to TRBD1. This receptor was obtained from a female donor with Graves disease. The CDR3 DNA reads TGCAGCGTTCCCCAGGGGGCCAAAGTCACAGATACGCAGTATTTT. Its protein is CSVPQGAKVTDTQYF.